The text below deals with one TCR beta chain. Its antigen is not known. This specimen belongs to a study of PD-L1 blockade in urothelial cancer. The wider study: Atezolizumab was started by patients in 2014 at 1,200 mg intravenously every 3 weeks.

CDR1 is SGHAT, CDR2 FQNNGV, per germline. The CDR3 length is 15 residues. Trimming cost V 5 bases and J 8 bases; bases outside gene matches: 10. Study findings and constraints: Prediction of better survival came from below-median pretreatment blood TCR clonality.

Time point noted: peripheral blood 6 weeks after treatment start. Generated by immunoSEQ multiplex PCR, the TCRdb table keeps only in-frame clones and is missing some. The table shows 53,000 or so clones, with 88% occurring only once. This receptor was identified in a man between 60 and 75 years old with urothelial cancer. The V call is TRBV11-2, the J call TRBJ2-1; the match to TRBD1 covers 9 bases. The sample here was PBMCs, taken around atezolizumab (anti-PD-L1) treatment. CDR3 in DNA: TGTGCCAGCAGCCGCATGGGACAGGGTCCTCATGAGCAGTTCTTC. Translating it yields CASSRMGQGPHEQFF. The complete variable domain, with remaining parts taken from reference TRBV11-2 and TRBJ2-1, reads EAGVAQSPRYKIIEKRQSVAFWCNPISGHATLYWYQQILGQGPKLLIQFQNNGVVDDSQLPKDRFSAERLKGVDSTLKIQPAKLEDSAVYLCASSRMGQGPHEQFFGPGTRLTVL.